This TCR beta chain was obtained from a study of blood T cell repertoires in COVID-19. V lost 5 bases and J lost 6, with 17 bases in between. The CDR3 loop spans 14 amino acids. Germline V gene lookup returns CDR1 SGHTA and CDR2 FQGNSA. Method: immunoSEQ multiplex PCR; TCRdb's copy keeps in-frame clones and lacks some. The table lists a few hundred thousand clones, around 84% of them singletons, with approximately 6.8% in the top ten. What was sequenced was PBMCs or T cells enriched from blood (not recorded which). V and J are TRBV7-2 and TRBJ2-7; weak D call: TRBD1 (6 bases). The TCR sequence derives from a woman aged 40 to 50 who had recovered from COVID-19. CDR3 sequence reads: CASSLGRTGFEQYF. The DNA of the CDR3 is TGTGCCAGCAGCCTAGGTCGCACAGGGTTCGAGCAGTACTTC.